This entry is about one T cell receptor beta chain. Some clones are missing from TCRdb's copy, which holds only in-frame ones; the method was immunoSEQ multiplex PCR. The repertoire holds 70,000 to 75,000 clones, almost 90% seen once, with 3.5% to 5% in the top ten. This sample stems from a study of PD-L1 blockade in urothelial cancer. Study-wide context: Chemotherapy regimens numbering 0 to 3 had been given to patients.

Time point in this sample: pretreatment peripheral blood. Enrolled patients showed locally advanced or metastatic urothelial carcinoma. This specimen consisted of PBMCs, obtained around atezolizumab (anti-PD-L1) treatment. This sequence was found in a man in his 70s with urothelial cancer.

CDR3 DNA: TGTGCCAGCAGCTTAGCCCTAGCGGGAGCAGCAGATACGCAGTATTTT. Amino acid sequence: CASSLALAGAADTQYF. The chain has TRBV7-6 and TRBJ2-3; TRBD2 agrees at 10 bases. Germline CDR1 is SGHVS and CDR2 is FNYEAQ. CDR3 length: 16 amino acids. J lost 4 bases, V lost 0 bases, and 4 bases had no gene match.